These T cell receptor beta chains were read from a single sample in a study of T cell changes during pregnancy in multiple sclerosis. TCRdb's copy holds only in-frame clones and misses some; the assay was immunoSEQ multiplex PCR. The table includes 64,000 or so clones, 80% to 95% detected once. This sample comprised peripheral blood, obtained in the first trimester of pregnancy. The receptors stem from a female donor with multiple sclerosis, enrolled in a pregnancy study. CDR3s leave out the opening cysteine and the closing phenylalanine or tryptophan. Fields, in order: V gene, CDR3 length, CDR3 protein.

>TRBV4-3|17
ASSHTLGAGAASTDTQY
>TRBV7-8|14
ASSFDAGTSGGELF
>TRBV9|14
ASSPQTALAKNIQY
>TRBV5-1|16
ASSSLASGVPSSYEQY
>TRBV28|9
ASRSNEKLF
>TRBV2|11
ASSGLREETQY
>TRBV19|13
ASSIPQGRNQPQH
>TRBV27|12
ASKRTGAAYGYT
>TRBV19|10
ASSTRGTEAF
>TRBV5-5|14
ASSTTGLAGKETQY
>TRBV28|13
ASSTVRGKTGELF
>TRBV11-3|14
ASSFEGTGRSRGYT
>TRBV9|15
ASSVRGASGGYNEQF
>TRBV5-1|13
ASSYSGNKNNEQF
>TRBV6-6|9
ASSLGMGYT
>TRBV6-5|13
ASSFGEYAYNEQF
>TRBV5-1|14
ASSLKHLSGANVLT
>TRBV5-1|12
ASSLASGNNEQF
>TRBV4-3|15
ASSLLYRDDSNQPQH
>TRBV5-4|13
ASSRRLAGDYEQY
>TRBV29-1|13
SVAHGSSGANVLT
>TRBV7-2|16
ASSPGTSGNIAKNIQY
>TRBV5-4|11
ASSSDSDYGYT
>TRBV5-6|13
ASSMTGLGTYEQY
>TRBV4-3|15
ASSQDGGGISYNEQF
>TRBV4-3|13
ASSQVAGANYGYT
>TRBV27|14
ASRIWGSGRFNEQF
>TRBV4-3|15
ASSQDFTSDPYNEQF
>TRBV28|16
ASSQVPLNRGPNYGYT
>TRBV27|15
ASSSWTSGIYTGELF
>TRBV7-8|12
ASSFEAITDTQY
>TRBV5-1|14
ASSLEPLKSSYEQY
>TRBV19|15
ASSIILASGNTDTQY
>TRBV28|15
ASSLWTGATMNTEAF
>TRBV25-1|14
ASSDRFGTGRSSYT
>TRBV7-8|12
ASSLVGEADTQY
>TRBV5-4|10
ASSLDRFKAF
>TRBV5-1|15
ARTKLGQGAWGTEAF
>TRBV10-1|13
ASRAGTVVCEKLF
>TRBV13|13
ASSLGLQGDTEAF
>TRBV29-1|13
SVGTAGTSRLTQY
>TRBV5-1|11
ASSLSFEYEAF
>TRBV19|11
ASSMSGNYGYT
>TRBV27|12
ASSSFRVGEKLF